The rows below give T cell receptor beta chains drawn from one sample of a study of blood T cell repertoires in COVID-19. Libraries were prepared by immunoSEQ multiplex PCR; TCRdb keeps only in-frame clonotypes and omits some of them. In the table there are approximately 240,000 clones, approximately 80% of which are singletons. The sample taken for sequencing was peripheral blood. Source of these receptors: a woman aged 60-75 years with active or convalescent COVID-19. Both conserved end residues are part of each CDR3. Each record gives: D gene, V gene, CDR3 length, clone size, J gene, CDR3 protein, CDR3 DNA. D genes are given only for firm matches. Only some rows state a clone size, as once, few, many or a class for expanded clones.

TRBD1	TRBV15	19	NA	TRBJ2-3	CATSIPGQGALSSTDTQYF	TGTGCCACCAGCATACCGGGACAGGGGGCCCTATCTAGCACAGATACGCAGTATTTT
NA	TRBV9	15	NA	TRBJ2-6	CASSVAGSGANVLTF	TGTGCCAGCAGCGTAGCGGGGTCTGGGGCCAACGTCCTGACTTTC
NA	TRBV10-3	15	NA	TRBJ1-1	CATTGYRGLNTEAFF	TGTGCCACCACAGGGTATAGGGGTTTGAACACTGAAGCTTTCTTT
TRBD1	TRBV9	15	once	TRBJ1-6	CASSLSTGGYSPLHF	TGTGCCAGCAGCCTCTCGACAGGGGGATATTCACCCCTCCACTTT
TRBD2	TRBV7-9	15	once	TRBJ2-7	CASSQAGVSSYEQYF	TGTGCCAGCAGCCAAGCGGGAGTTAGCTCGTACGAGCAGTACTTC
NA	TRBV5-5	15	NA	TRBJ2-7	CASSWDDRTPYEQYF	TGTGCCAGCAGCTGGGACGACAGGACTCCCTACGAGCAGTACTTC
NA	TRBV27	14	once	TRBJ2-2	CASSFQGRSGELFF	TGTGCCAGCAGTTTTCAGGGAAGGAGCGGGGAGCTGTTTTTT
NA	TRBV7-2	14	NA	TRBJ1-6	CASSYYSYNSPLHF	TGTGCCAGCAGCTACTACTCCTATAATTCACCCCTCCACTTT
NA	TRBV5-1	14	NA	TRBJ1-1	CASSLGPGMGEAFF	TGCGCCAGCAGCTTGGGACCGGGTATGGGTGAAGCTTTCTTT
TRBD2	TRBV5-1	15	NA	TRBJ2-1	CASSSLAGGHNEQFF	TGCGCCAGCAGCTCACTAGCGGGAGGGCACAATGAGCAGTTCTTC
NA	TRBV24-1	14	NA	TRBJ2-1	CATSARGTYNEQFF	TGTGCCACCAGTGCCAGGGGAACCTACAATGAGCAGTTCTTC
NA	TRBV5-4	18	NA	TRBJ1-2	CASSLARGAEITNYGYTF	TGTGCCAGCAGCTTGGCCCGGGGAGCGGAGATCACTAACTATGGCTACACCTTC
NA	TRBV27	14	NA	TRBJ2-1	CASTRTREADEQFF	TGTGCCAGCACGCGGACCAGGGAAGCCGATGAGCAGTTCTTC
NA	TRBV6-2/TRBV6-3	16	NA	TRBJ1-3	CASSYSQFDSGNTIYF	TGTGCCAGCAGTTACTCGCAGTTCGACTCTGGAAACACCATATATTTT
NA	TRBV5-4	14	NA	TRBJ2-5	CASSLYVSVETQYF	TGTGCCAGCAGCCTTTACGTCAGTGTGGAGACCCAGTACTTC
NA	TRBV23-1	14	NA	TRBJ1-5	CASSPPGVNQPQHF	TGCGCCAGCAGTCCGCCGGGAGTCAATCAGCCCCAGCATTTT
TRBD2	TRBV10-3	12	NA	TRBJ2-1	CAVLAGSNEQFF	TGTGCCGTACTAGCGGGAAGTAATGAGCAGTTCTTC
NA	TRBV11-2	16	NA	TRBJ2-3	CASSKRSSRGTDTQYF	TGTGCCAGCAGCAAAAGATCGAGCCGTGGCACAGATACGCAGTATTTT
NA	TRBV5-5	14	NA	TRBJ1-1	CASSFWSRNTEAFF	TGTGCCAGCAGCTTCTGGAGCAGGAACACTGAAGCTTTCTTT
NA	TRBV3-1/TRBV3-2	18	once	TRBJ2-5	CASSQGYGVLGGQETQYF	TGTGCCAGCAGCCAAGGGTATGGGGTTTTGGGGGGCCAAGAGACCCAGTACTTC
TRBD1	TRBV29-1	18	few	TRBJ1-2	CSVPRSVQGGSRQYGYTF	TGCAGCGTTCCGAGGTCTGTACAGGGGGGAAGTCGACAGTATGGCTACACCTTC
TRBD2	TRBV2	17	once	TRBJ2-3	CASRRWTSGRDTDTQYF	TGTGCCAGCAGGAGGTGGACTAGCGGGAGAGACACAGATACGCAGTATTTT
NA	TRBV19	14	NA	TRBJ1-1	CASSMTGENTEAFF	TGTGCCAGTAGTATGACAGGAGAGAACACTGAAGCTTTCTTT
TRBD1	TRBV18	15	once	TRBJ2-2	CASSLTGADTGELFF	TGTGCCAGCTCCCTGACAGGGGCGGACACCGGGGAGCTGTTTTTT
NA	TRBV5-5	13	few	TRBJ1-2	CASSLVSGNGYTF	TGTGCCAGCAGCTTGGTTTCAGGGAATGGCTACACCTTC
NA	TRBV7-8	13	NA	TRBJ2-1	CASSLDPGYEQFF	TGTGCCAGCAGCTTAGACCCGGGGTATGAGCAGTTCTTC
NA	TRBV12-3/TRBV12-4	13	NA	TRBJ2-2	CASSSRGTGELFF	TGTGCCAGCAGTTCACGAGGCACCGGGGAGCTGTTTTTT
TRBD2	TRBV6-6	16	few	TRBJ2-1	CASSRTSGGKHNEQFF	TGTGCCAGCAGCCGGACTAGCGGGGGGAAACACAATGAGCAGTTCTTC
NA	TRBV18	15	NA	TRBJ1-1	CASSPPETGNTEAFF	TGTGCCAGCTCACCACCGGAGACAGGGAACACTGAAGCTTTCTTT
TRBD1	TRBV15	14	NA	TRBJ1-1	CATSWTGGSTEAFF	TGTGCCACCAGCTGGACAGGGGGATCCACTGAAGCTTTCTTT
NA	TRBV5-1	13	few	TRBJ2-3	CASSLGPTDTQYF	TGCGCCAGCAGCTTGGGGCCCACAGATACGCAGTATTTT